The T cell receptor (beta chain) under discussion was sequenced for a study of human T cells and chemical hapten exposure. Study results and limitations: While controls formed fewer of them, expanded TCRs formed significantly more large CDR3 similarity clusters.

Time point given: pre-sensitization, week 0. The treatment was: therapeutic diphenylcyclopropenone sensitization with weekly scalp DPC. As for this clonotype: Antigen: not known.

Germline V gene data show CDR1 as SGHTA and CDR2 as FQGTGA. Trimming removed 0 bases at V and 6 bases at J, with 9 bases between. The length of the CDR3 is 13 residues. TCRdb re-called the RACE reads with MiXCR, one entry per CDR3 protein. The sample contains around 350,000 distinct CDR3 sequences, 5% to 6.5% of which appear only once. This clonotype was obtained from a woman younger than 35 with alopecia areata. Some clones in this sample may be carry-over from other donors' samples. The chain joins TRBV7-3 to TRBJ2-7; D is unclear. The input for sequencing was whole blood, taken in connection with sensitization to the hapten diphenylcyclopropenone (DPC). This CDR3 reads CASSLTSLSEQYF. CDR3 DNA sequence: TGTGCCAGCAGCTTAACGAGTCTATCCGAGCAGTACTTC.